The following is a T cell receptor beta chain sequence with its context. The antigen remains undetermined. These data come from a study of CD8 T cells in ankylosing spondylitis. For TCR beta, libraries came from quantitative 5'-RACE with molecular barcodes. In TCRdb, the 5' RACE reads were re-called with MiXCR into one record per CDR3 protein. The profile covers under 300,000 distinct CDR3 sequences, with around a tenth appearing a single time and less than 7% taken by the ten largest. General observations from the study: Previously reported in reactive arthritis synovial fluid and blood were some of the motif variants. A motif of 7 to 9 highly homologous TCR beta variants was seen as apparently characteristic of ankylosing spondylitis blood.

Germline assignment: CDR1 SNHLY and CDR2 FYNNEI. V dropped 4 bases and J dropped 6 bases, with 13 bases sitting between them. The length of the CDR3 is 13 residues. The receptor was isolated from a male donor with ankylosing spondylitis or in good health (not recorded which). The chain links TRBV2 to TRBJ2-7, with D tentatively TRBD2 (5 bases). The sample consisted of blood, either unsorted or a sorted T cell fraction (not recorded which). Here the CDR3 DNA reads TGTGCCAGCAGTGTTCGGATCCGGGGCGAGCAGTACTTC. As protein: CASSVRIRGEQYF.